The 14 T cell receptor beta chains in this list originate from one sample, sequenced in a study of blood T cells in healthy people across ages. A sample-barcoded 5' primer and a J-beta primer mix were used in a second PCR of roughly 6 to 11 cycles. TCRdb fed the 5' RACE reads into MiXCR, producing one record per CDR3 protein. Of about a million distinct CDR3 sequences listed, roughly 52% are singletons. Sequenced sample: blood. The receptors shown here come from a man aged 25-45 years in good health.

This chain connects TRBV6-2 or TRBV6-3 to TRBJ2-1, with TRBD2 matching over 8 bases. Losses at the gene ends were 6 bases for V and 6 bases for J; bases not matched to a gene: 10. The CDR3 has 15 residues. Germline V gene lookup returns CDR1 MNHEY and CDR2 SVGEGT. Written as DNA, the CDR3 is TGTGCCAGCAGGTCTACGGGGGGGCTGACCAATGAGCAGTTCTTC. Translation: CASRSTGGLTNEQFF.

This clonotype showed up many times. The gene calls are TRBV20-1 and TRBJ2-5, with 11 bases identical to TRBD2. This CDR3 region has 14 residues. Germline V gene data show CDR1 as DFQATT and CDR2 as SNEGSKA (reference sequence). The trim removed 4 bases at V and 3 bases at J, leaving 4 bases unmatched. CDR3 protein: CSATGTSGEETQYF. Here the CDR3 DNA reads TGCAGTGCTACCGGGACTAGCGGAGAAGAGACCCAGTACTTC.

The chain employs TRBV18 and TRBJ1-1; D unclear. This CDR3 is 13 amino acids long. Trimming pared 2 bases from V and 0 bases from J, leaving 4 bases between. Germline V gene sequence: CDR1 KGHSH, CDR2 LQKENI. The CDR3 nucleotides are TGTGCCAGCTCACCAAACATGAACACTGAAGCTTTCTTT. Its protein is CASSPNMNTEAFF.

In the case of this clonotype: Germline is not matched at one junction end, which may reflect a read error. This chain uses TRBV12-3 or TRBV12-4 with TRBJ1-2; the match to TRBD1 covers 9 bases. The CDR3 is 14 amino acids. The CDR3 nucleotides are TGTGCCAGCAATTTAGGGACAGGGTTTTATGGCTACACCTTC. Its translation: CASNLGTGFYGYTF.

V is TRBV5-6 and J is TRBJ1-1; 7 nucleotides match TRBD1. With V trimmed by 0 bases and J by 6 bases, 11 bases remained unmatched. The germline CDR1 and CDR2 sequences are SGHDT and YYEEEE. The CDR3 loop spans 16 amino acids. The chain's CDR3 is CASSLEGQSIRAEAFF. CDR3 DNA: TGTGCCAGCAGCTTGGAGGGACAGTCGATAAGGGCTGAAGCTTTCTTT.

This clonotype was found once. The chain carries TRBV5-1 and TRBJ2-3, with unresolved D. This CDR3 has 14 amino acids. The V end was cut by 0 bases, the J end by 3 bases, with 8 bases between. The germline V gene has CDR1 SGHRS and CDR2 YFSETQ. CDR3 in amino acids: CASSLEVDTDTQYF. For the CDR3, the DNA is TGCGCCAGCAGCTTGGAGGTCGATACAGATACGCAGTATTTT.

V usage is TRBV10-3 and J usage is TRBJ2-7, with 8 positions matching TRBD2. The germline CDR1 and CDR2 sequences are ENHRY and SYGVKD. The CDR3 runs 15 residues. Trimming cost V 4 bases and J 0 bases; bases outside gene matches: 5. CDR3 amino acids: CAISARGGSSYEQYF. DNA of the CDR3: TGTGCCATCAGTGCACGGGGGGGGAGCTCCTACGAGCAGTACTTC.

J is TRBJ2-3 and V is TRBV27; perhaps TRBD2 as D (5 bases). The germline V gene encodes CDR1 MNHEY and CDR2 SMNVEV (reference sequence). The CDR3 spans 17 residues. V lost 4 bases, J lost 3 bases, and 20 bases lay in between. The CDR3 is CASSSRARARLTDTQYF. CDR3 bases: TGTGCCAGCAGTTCCCGCGCGAGGGCGCGGCTAACAGATACGCAGTATTTT.

The chain uses TRBV29-1 and TRBJ1-1; 9 nucleotides match TRBD1. Per the germline V gene, CDR1 is SQVTM and CDR2 is ANQGSEA. The CDR3 is 14 residues long. J was trimmed by 5 bases and V by 5 bases; bases with no gene match: 9. The CDR3 sequence: CSVLGQGGGTEAFF. The CDR3 DNA sequence: TGCAGCGTTTTGGGACAGGGAGGAGGGACTGAAGCTTTCTTT.

This chain connects TRBV7-2 to TRBJ2-2; 8 bases align to TRBD2. The CDR3 contains 16 residues. The ends lost 5 bases at V and 4 bases at J; junction bases unmatched: 9. Germline V gene data show CDR1 as SGHTA and CDR2 as FQGNSA. CDR3: CASSPRAGATTGELFF. DNA for the CDR3: TGTGCCAGCAGCCCGCGAGCGGGGGCGACCACCGGGGAGCTGTTTTTT.

The chain carries TRBV12-3 or TRBV12-4 and TRBJ2-1; a weak D match, TRBD2 (5 bases). The CDR3 spans 16 residues. V shed 3 bases and J shed 1 base, with 13 bases lying between them. Here the CDR3 DNA reads TGTGCCAGCAGTTTGGGAGCGGTGGTGTCCTACAATGAGCAGTTCTTC. This gives the protein CASSLGAVVSYNEQFF.

About this clonotype itself: A much larger clone lies a single base off, so this may be a read error. V is TRBV20-1 and J is TRBJ2-2, with TRBD2 matching over 10 bases. Germline-derived CDR1 and CDR2 are DFQATT and SNEGSKA (reference sequence). After removal of 4 bases from V and 1 base from J, the junction contained 0 bases not matched to a gene. CDR3 size: 14 residues. The CDR3 bases are TGCAGTGCTATAGCGGGGGGGAACACCGGGGAGCTGTTTTTT. Translation: CSAIAGGNTGELFF.

The chain employs TRBV6-4 and TRBJ2-3; D is unresolved. The CDR3 contains 13 residues. Germline-derived CDR1 and CDR2 are MRHNA and SNTAGT. Trimming stripped 6 bases from V and 0 bases from J, with 7 bases between. The DNA for the CDR3 is TGTGCCAGCAGCGCACGAAGCACAGATACGCAGTATTTT. The encoded protein is CASSARSTDTQYF.

Concerning this clonotype itself: An end of the junction differs from the germline gene, which may be a read error. The V gene is TRBV4-3, the J gene TRBJ1-4, with 7 bases lining up with TRBD1. The length of the CDR3 is 16 residues. CDR1 LGHNA and CDR2 YSLEER come from the germline V gene. The CDR3 DNA reads TGCGCCGGCAGCCAAGTTACGGGACAGATTAATGAAAAACTGTTTTTT. It translates to CAGSQVTGQINEKLFF.